The source of this T cell receptor (beta chain) is a study of blood T cell repertoires in COVID-19. About the research overall: Some COVID-19 samples were acute and others convalescent; all came from the United States, Italy and Spain. Sources were T cells, B-cell-depleted T cells, or PBMCs; the material itself was cDNA or gDNA.

As handled by the study authors: Estimation of nucleated cell counts relied on the amplification of reference gene primers. Using immunoSEQ multiplex PCR, the repertoire was profiled, and TCRdb retains in-frame clones only, with some absent. V and J calls plus clone size are reproduced from that table; the DNA served to infer D and trimming. Of over 350,000 clones listed, nearly 90% are singletons. Self-reported history from a screening survey and questionnaire set each donor's cohort. The ends lost 0 bases at V and 6 bases at J; junction bases unmatched: 4. Germline loops: CDR1 SGHRS, CDR2 YFSETQ. The CDR3 sequence is 15 residues long.

The chain recombines TRBV5-1 with TRBJ1-5; the match to TRBD1 covers 9 bases. The sequence was collected from a woman aged 18-29 years with acute COVID-19. Input material: PBMCs or T cells enriched from blood (not recorded which). CDR3 DNA: TGCGCCAGCAGCTTGGGACCGGGACAGGGTCAGCCCCAGCATTTT. Protein product: CASSLGPGQGQPQHF. Based on the CDR3 plus reference TRBV5-1 and TRBJ1-5, the full variable domain is KAGVTQTPRYLIKTRGQQVTLSCSPISGHRSVSWYQQTPGQGLQFLFEYFSETQRNKGNFPGRFSGRQFSNSRSEMNVSTLELGDSALYLCASSLGPGQGQPQHFGDGTRLSIL.